Below are 6 T cell receptor beta chains sequenced from a single sample in a study of shared clonotypes between healthy human individuals. TCRdb keeps only in-frame clones here, not all; method: immunoSEQ multiplex PCR. The sample yields 900,000 to 1,200,000 clones, around 78% seen once. The material sequenced was memory CD4+ T cells from PBMCs. The subset denotes: CD45RA-negative fraction. Every receptor here comes from a man between 18 and 29 years old in good health. Some clones in this sample may be carry-over from other donors' samples.

The V call is TRBV5-1, the J call TRBJ2-1, with D possibly being TRBD2 (7 bases). The CDR3 loop spans 13 amino acids. Germline values: CDR1 SGHRS, CDR2 YFSETQ. V dropped 3 bases and J dropped 9 bases, with 13 bases sitting between them. Here the CDR3 DNA reads TGCGCCAGCAGCTCACTAGCGACAGGTGAGCAGTTCTTC. Its translation: CASSSLATGEQFF. Full variable domain (rest looked up from reference TRBV5-1 and TRBJ2-1): KAGVTQTPRYLIKTRGQQVTLSCSPISGHRSVSWYQQTPGQGLQFLFEYFSETQRNKGNFPGRFSGRQFSNSRSEMNVSTLELGDSALYLCASSSLATGEQFFGPGTRLTVL.

The genes are TRBV18 and TRBJ1-5; D call uncertain. The CDR3 runs to 14 residues. Between the trimmed V and J ends, which lost 3 bases and 7 bases, there was a span of 13 bases. Per germline, CDR1 KGHSH and CDR2 LQKENI. CDR3 sequence reads: CASSPRSENQPQHF. CDR3 DNA: TGTGCCAGCTCACCGAGGTCAGAAAACCAGCCCCAGCATTTT.

The J gene is TRBJ2-7, the V gene TRBV5-8; D not resolved. The CDR3 sequence is 13 residues long. Germline CDR1 SGHTS, CDR2 YDEGEE. The V end was cut by 4 bases, the J end by 6 bases, with 14 bases between. In nucleotides, the CDR3 is TGTGCCAGCAGCCGAGTTTCGGGCGCCGAGCAGTACTTC. Translated, it gives CASSRVSGAEQYF.

The chain's CDR3 is CASSSRGHGTDTQYF. CDR3 nucleotides: TGTGCCAGCAGCTCACGGGGCCACGGCACAGATACGCAGTATTTT. The J gene is TRBJ2-3, the V gene TRBV7-9; D may correspond to TRBD1 or TRBD2 (5 bases each). Deletions cut 4 bases from V and 1 base from J, with 12 bases between. CDR1 is SEHNR and CDR2 is FQNEAQ in the germline V gene (reference sequence). This CDR3 has 15 amino acids.

This rearrangement joins TRBV7-2 to TRBJ1-2; 7 nucleotides match TRBD1. Germline CDR1 and CDR2: SGHTA and FQGNSA. Trimming at V came to 0 bases and at J to 13 bases, leaving 8 bases not matched to a gene. CDR3 length equals 13 residues. In DNA form, the CDR3 reads TGTGCCAGCAGCTTAGCGCAAGGGACAGCGCCCACCTTC. Protein sequence: CASSLAQGTAPTF.

J is TRBJ1-4 and V is TRBV27; no firm D call. The CDR3 runs to 14 residues. V gave up 7 bases and J gave up 8 bases, with 17 bases separating them. The germline CDR1 and CDR2 sequences are MNHEY and SMNVEV (reference sequence). The CDR3: CASMGWASEEKLFF. CDR3 DNA: TGTGCCAGCATGGGGTGGGCATCTGAAGAAAAACTGTTTTTT.